A single sample gave rise to the 27 T cell receptor beta chains below, sequenced in a study of identical twins. TCRdb reprocessed the 5' RACE reads with MiXCR, giving one entry per CDR3 protein. The sample has under 500,000 distinct CDR3 sequences, over 11% seen once. The sample was also linked to a second study, of yellow fever vaccine responses in identical twins.

The sequencing input was CD4+ T cells sorted from blood. The source of these receptors is a woman aged 18-30 years in good health.

The chain recombines TRBV6-2 or TRBV6-3 with TRBJ2-5; perhaps TRBD1 as D (5 bases). Trimming left V 0 bases short and J 2 bases short, with 7 bases between. The CDR3 runs 14 residues. The germline CDR1 and CDR2 sequences are MNHEY and SVGEGT. The CDR3 DNA reads as TGTGCCAGCAGTTACTCGGACAATCAAGAGACCCAGTACTTC. Residues: CASSYSDNQETQYF.

This clonotype appeared a few times. The chain is built from TRBV20-1 and TRBJ1-5; D gene uncertain. Germline CDR1 is DFQATT and CDR2 is SNEGSKA (reference sequence). V lost 6 bases and J lost 6, with 27 bases in between. The CDR3 spans 17 residues. CDR3 DNA: TGCAGTGCCACTGGGTGGCAGGTTGGGCTAGCAGTTCAGCCCCAGCATTTT. Translating it yields CSATGWQVGLAVQPQHF.

The table lists this clonotype with many counts. As DNA, the CDR3 is TGCAGCGTTCGGGGTACCACTGAAGCTTTCTTT. Amino acids: CSVRGTTEAFF. V usage is TRBV29-1 and J usage is TRBJ1-1; D not resolved. CDR1 and CDR2 (germline): SQVTM, ANQGSEA. With 5 bases removed from V and 4 bases from J, the gap between germline ends came to 8 bases. This CDR3 is built from 11 residues.

This clonotype was picked up a small number of times. The chain couples TRBV27 to TRBJ2-7; a possible D gene is TRBD2 (6 bases). This CDR3 is built from 15 residues. Trimming shortened V by 4 bases and J by 2 bases, and 15 bases separated the two germline ends. Germline V gives CDR1 MNHEY, CDR2 SMNVEV (reference sequence). CDR3 protein: CASSSPGVGAYEQYF. In DNA, the CDR3 is TGTGCCAGCAGTTCCCCGGGGGTAGGAGCCTACGAGCAGTACTTC.

The sample holds a few counts of this clonotype. In DNA, the CDR3 is TGTGCCAGCAGTGCCAGACCGGGACAAAGTGGTTACGAGCAGTACTTC. Translated, it gives CASSARPGQSGYEQYF. The J gene is TRBJ2-7, the V gene TRBV2; D possibly corresponds to TRBD1 (6 bases). The length of the CDR3 is 16 residues. Trimming took 4 bases from V and 4 from J, leaving 20 bases between them. The germline V gene has CDR1 SNHLY and CDR2 FYNNEI.

This chain uses TRBV2 with TRBJ2-1; D gene unclear. Germline V gene data show CDR1 as SNHLY and CDR2 as FYNNEI. The V gene lost 4 bases and the J gene lost 8 bases, with 12 bases spanning the gap. This CDR3 comprises 13 residues. Here the CDR3 DNA reads TGTGCCAGCAGTGGCTGGGGAAGCGATGAGCAGTTCTTC. Its translation: CASSGWGSDEQFF.

This clonotype was counted a few times. J is TRBJ2-3 and V is TRBV15, with D possibly being TRBD2 (5 bases). Germline CDR1 is LNHNV and CDR2 is YYDKDF (reference sequence). V was cut by 5 bases and J by 0 bases, with 12 bases left in between. This CDR3 is 15 amino acids long. The CDR3 protein is CATSLWESSTDTQYF. DNA for the CDR3: TGTGCCACCAGCCTCTGGGAGTCTAGCACAGATACGCAGTATTTT.

In its sample, this clonotype was seen many times. The gene calls are TRBV20-1 and TRBJ2-1; the match to TRBD2 covers 8 bases. This CDR3 has 12 amino acids. Germline assignment: CDR1 DFQATT and CDR2 SNEGSKA (reference sequence). J was trimmed by 7 bases and V by 5 bases; bases with no gene match: 4. The CDR3 is CSAVIAGNEQFF. CDR3 coding DNA: TGCAGTGCTGTGATAGCGGGAAATGAGCAGTTCTTC.

The chain joins TRBV6-2 or TRBV6-3 to TRBJ2-2; 7 bases fit TRBD1. The CDR3 consists of 14 residues. Trimming cost V 7 bases and J 7 bases; bases outside gene matches: 9. Per the germline V gene, CDR1 is MNHEY and CDR2 is SVGEGT. This CDR3 is CASTRDRVIGELFF. The CDR3 nucleotides read TGTGCCAGCACCAGAGACAGGGTTATCGGGGAGCTGTTTTTT.

This clonotype was picked up a small number of times. The gene calls are TRBV27 and TRBJ2-3; TRBD1 matches at 10 bases. The V and J ends lost 1 base and 5 bases, in that order; junction bases with no gene match: 12. This CDR3 comprises 18 residues. The germline V gene encodes CDR1 MNHEY and CDR2 SMNVEV (reference sequence). In DNA form, the CDR3 reads TGTGCCAGCAGTTTATTCCCCACGCGACAGGGGGCCAAAGATACGCAGTATTTT. It specifies CASSLFPTRQGAKDTQYF.

This clonotype has only a few counts. The V gene is TRBV21-1, the J gene TRBJ2-7; the DNA was not compared with TRBD2, the D call given in the table. TRBV21-1 is shown as a pseudogene. The CDR3 covers 15 residues. For the CDR3, the DNA is TGTGCCAGCAGCCTCGCGCTCAGGGAATTCTACGAGCAGTACTTC. Its protein product is CASSLALREFYEQYF.

Ten or more counts support this clonotype. V usage is TRBV7-9 and J usage is TRBJ2-1; 9 nucleotides align to TRBD1. Unmatched junction bases numbered 6, after V lost 1 base and J lost 2 bases. The CDR3 contains 17 residues. CDR1 and CDR2 (germline): SEHNR, FQNEAQ (reference sequence). CDR3 sequence: CASSLGTGGNAYNEQFF. The DNA for the CDR3 is TGTGCCAGCAGCTTAGGAACAGGGGGCAACGCCTACAATGAGCAGTTCTTC.

The chain is built from TRBV13 and TRBJ1-4, with D maybe TRBD1 (5 bases). The CDR3 is made up of 14 amino acids. Trimming left V 10 bases short and J 3 bases short, with 15 bases between. In germline, CDR1 is PRHDT, CDR2 FYEKMQ (reference sequence). CDR3 amino acids: CAISLTESNEKLFF. Here the CDR3 DNA reads TGTGCCATAAGCCTGACAGAGTCTAATGAAAAACTGTTTTTT. Full variable domain (rest looked up from reference TRBV13 and TRBJ1-4): AAGVIQSPRHLIKEKRETATLKCYPIPRHDTVYWYQQGPGQDPQFLISFYEKMQSDKGSIPDRFSAQQFSDYHSELNMSSLELGDSALYFCAISLTESNEKLFFGSGTQLSVL.

This clonotype was seen only a few times. The CDR3 bases are TGCGCCAGCCTCCGGAGCGGGAGTGTTATAGATACGCAGTATTTT. It translates to CASLRSGSVIDTQYF. The chain has TRBV5-1 and TRBJ2-3; 8 nucleotides agree with TRBD2. V dropped 7 bases and J dropped 5; count of bases not matched to a gene: 12. This CDR3 has 15 residues. Germline loops: CDR1 SGHRS, CDR2 YFSETQ. Full variable domain (rest looked up from reference TRBV5-1 and TRBJ2-3): KAGVTQTPRYLIKTRGQQVTLSCSPISGHRSVSWYQQTPGQGLQFLFEYFSETQRNKGNFPGRFSGRQFSNSRSEMNVSTLELGDSALYLCASLRSGSVIDTQYFGPGTRLTVL.

A few counts support this clonotype. The chain couples TRBV20-1 to TRBJ2-5, with D perhaps matching TRBD1 (6 bases). The germline V and J ends were trimmed by 0 bases and 5 bases, with 16 bases remaining between them. The CDR3 spans 15 residues. The germline V gene has CDR1 DFQATT and CDR2 SNEGSKA (reference sequence). Here the CDR3 DNA reads TGCAGTGCTAGAGATCAGACAGGTCTAGGCGAGACCCAGTACTTC. Protein: CSARDQTGLGETQYF.

The chain couples TRBV20-1 to TRBJ2-1; D may match TRBD1 or TRBD2 (6 bases each). The germline V gene has CDR1 DFQATT and CDR2 SNEGSKA (reference sequence). The V and J ends lost 3 bases and 6 bases respectively, with 12 bases between them. The CDR3 runs 13 residues. This CDR3 reads CSASRGLVNEQFF. The CDR3 region has the DNA TGCAGTGCTAGCCGGGGGCTGGTCAATGAGCAGTTCTTC.

This clonotype was detected only a few times. The DNA of the CDR3 is TGTGCCAGCAGCCGGGACAGGGGTATGGGTCGACAGACCCAGTACTTC. As protein: CASSRDRGMGRQTQYF. The chain links TRBV13 to TRBJ2-5; 10 bases line up with TRBD1. Losses at the gene ends were 5 bases for V and 6 bases for J; bases not matched to a gene: 12. The CDR3 has 16 amino acids. Germline CDR1 is PRHDT and CDR2 is FYEKMQ (reference sequence). Variable domain in full (rest from reference TRBV13 and TRBJ2-5): AAGVIQSPRHLIKEKRETATLKCYPIPRHDTVYWYQQGPGQDPQFLISFYEKMQSDKGSIPDRFSAQQFSDYHSELNMSSLELGDSALYFCASSRDRGMGRQTQYFGPGTRLLVL.

This clonotype was found a few times. This sequence joins TRBV28 and TRBJ2-4; no reliable D call. Trimming took 3 bases from V and 16 from J, leaving 16 bases between them. This CDR3 contains 12 residues. Germline V gives CDR1 MDHEN, CDR2 SYDVKM. The CDR3 loop reads CASSFSETNPYF. The CDR3 DNA is TGTGCCAGCAGTTTTTCTGAGACAAACCCTTACTTC.

This clonotype was seen a few times. The chain employs TRBV6-1 and TRBJ2-1; weak D call: TRBD2 (5 bases). V was pared by 5 bases and J by 5 bases, with 10 bases between. The germline gives CDR1 MNHNS, CDR2 SASEGT. CDR3 length: 13 residues. CDR3 sequence reads: CASSMRDNNEQFF. The CDR3 nucleotides read TGTGCCAGCAGTATGAGGGATAACAATGAGCAGTTCTTC.

The chain couples TRBV19 to TRBJ1-1; TRBD1 might be the D (6 bases). Looked up from germline, CDR1 is LNHDA and CDR2 is SQIVND (reference sequence). This CDR3 comprises 15 residues. Trimming took 7 bases from V and 0 from J, leaving 15 bases between them. The CDR3 sequence is CASTPTGSMNTEAFF. The CDR3, as DNA: TGTGCCAGTACCCCAACAGGGAGCATGAACACTGAAGCTTTCTTT.

This clonotype was seen a few times. The V gene is TRBV12-3 or TRBV12-4, the J gene TRBJ2-7; D could derive from TRBD1 or TRBD2 (5 bases each). The CDR3 contains 15 residues. The ends were cut back, 1 base at V and 1 base at J, with 11 bases in the middle. The CDR3 protein is CASSLVRGESYEQYF. The CDR3 nucleotides read TGTGCCAGCAGTTTAGTCCGAGGGGAATCCTACGAGCAGTACTTC.

The genes are TRBV3-1 and TRBJ2-3, with D possibly being TRBD1 or TRBD2 (5 bases each). The CDR3 has 14 residues. The germline V gene has CDR1 LGHDT and CDR2 YNNKEL (reference sequence). The V end lost 6 bases, the J end lost 2 bases, and 12 bases lay between the germline ends. CDR3 sequence: CASSILGDTDTQYF. CDR3 nucleotides: TGTGCCAGCAGTATACTAGGGGACACAGATACGCAGTATTTT.

To note about this clonotype: A read error may explain this, as a much larger clone is one base away. The chain recombines TRBV5-5 with TRBJ2-3; 13 bases map to TRBD2. This CDR3 contains 18 residues. J gave up 2 bases and V 0 bases, and 6 bases lay outside the gene matches. Per germline, CDR1 SGHKS and CDR2 YYEKEE (reference sequence). The CDR3 loop reads CASSLVGLAGSYTDTQYF. In DNA, the CDR3 is TGTGCCAGCAGCTTGGTGGGACTAGCGGGGAGTTACACAGATACGCAGTATTTT.

This clonotype occurred a few times. The chain joins TRBV12-3 or TRBV12-4 to TRBJ2-5, with D perhaps matching TRBD2 (6 bases). The V gene lost 6 bases and the J gene lost 2 bases, with 16 bases spanning the gap. The CDR3 length is 15 residues. CDR3 sequence: CASRADYLNQETQYF. CDR3 coding DNA: TGTGCCAGCAGGGCGGACTACCTGAATCAAGAGACCCAGTACTTC.

This clonotype was picked up many times. The gene calls are TRBV3-1 and TRBJ2-7; 12 bases fit TRBD2. Per the germline V gene, CDR1 is LGHDT and CDR2 is YNNKEL (reference sequence). This CDR3 comprises 15 residues. Trimming at V came to 4 bases and at J to 3 bases, leaving 4 bases not matched to a gene. The CDR3 region has the DNA TGTGCCAGCAGCCGAGGACTAGCGGGGAACTACGAGCAGTACTTC. This sequence encodes CASSRGLAGNYEQYF.

In this sample, this clonotype turned up a few times. The rearrangement links TRBV6-2 or TRBV6-3 to TRBJ2-1; D tentatively reads TRBD1 or TRBD2 (6 bases each). V was pared by 8 bases and J by 5 bases, with 10 bases between. Germline V gene lookup returns CDR1 MNHEY and CDR2 SVGEGT. The CDR3 contains 12 residues. This chain's CDR3 is CASLGGNNEQFF. The CDR3, as DNA: TGTGCCAGCCTCGGGGGCAACAATGAGCAGTTCTTC.

The table lists this clonotype with many counts. This sequence joins TRBV15 and TRBJ2-6, with D uncertain. The germline V gene has CDR1 LNHNV and CDR2 YYDKDF (reference sequence). This CDR3 comprises 20 residues. V lost 0 bases to trimming and J lost 0 bases, with 18 bases between them. The CDR3 DNA is TGTGCCACCAGCAGAGATGGGGTTAGAGGATCAGGCTCTGGGGCCAACGTCCTGACTTTC. Translating gives CATSRDGVRGSGSGANVLTF.